What follows describes a single TCR beta chain. Study processing details: Cell counts per sample came from amplifying reference gene primers. The method was immunoSEQ multiplex PCR; TCRdb's version includes in-frame clones alone and lacks a portion of them. V and J calls plus clone size are reproduced from that table; the DNA served to infer D and trimming. The sample comprises about 180,000 clones, approximately 88% of which are singletons, and about 9.4% rests with the top ten. The data belong to a study of blood T cell repertoires in COVID-19. The CDR3 runs to 19 residues. V lost 3 bases to trimming and J lost 2 bases; unmatched junction nucleotides: 12. The germline V gene encodes CDR1 LGHDT and CDR2 YNNKEL (reference sequence).

The sequencing sample was made of PBMCs or T cells enriched from blood (not recorded which). The clonotype was recovered from a woman between 18 and 30 years old who had recovered from COVID-19. V usage is TRBV3-1 (or the pseudogene TRBV3-2) and J usage is TRBJ2-3, with 12 bases fitting TRBD2. The CDR3 here is CASSHLFGTSGSPTDTQYF. The DNA of the CDR3 is TGTGCCAGCAGCCACCTATTCGGGACTAGCGGGTCCCCCACAGATACGCAGTATTTT.